The 25 T cell receptor beta chains below all came from one sample that was sequenced in a study of blood T cells in healthy people across ages. With a J-beta primer mix and a sample-barcoded 5' primer, a second PCR ran roughly 6 to 11 cycles. TCRdb recomputed calls from the 5' RACE reads with MiXCR, one row per CDR3 protein. Among almost 1 million distinct CDR3 sequences listed, 51% were seen once. Sequencing input: blood. These receptors originate from a woman aged 55-70 years in good health.

The V and J genes are TRBV27 and TRBJ2-7; TRBD1 aligns across 9 bases. This CDR3 has 16 residues. Unmatched junction bases numbered 12, after V lost 6 bases and J lost 3 bases. The V gene's germline CDR1 is MNHEY and CDR2 SMNVEV (reference sequence). CDR3: CASSLQGAALGYEQYF. In nucleotides, the CDR3 is TGTGCCAGCAGCCTACAGGGGGCGGCACTAGGCTACGAGCAGTACTTC.

This clonotype came up a few times. This rearrangement joins TRBV20-1 to TRBJ2-7; possibly TRBD2 for D (5 bases). This CDR3 contains 11 residues. V was trimmed by 7 bases and J by 4 bases, leaving 11 bases between them. Germline lookup yields CDR1 DFQATT and CDR2 SNEGSKA (reference sequence). DNA for the CDR3: TGCAGTGGTGAGGTAGCGTACGAGCAGTACTTC. Translating it yields CSGEVAYEQYF.

The genes are TRBV28 and TRBJ2-7, with TRBD1 matching 7 bases. The V gene end was trimmed by 3 bases and the J gene end by 9 bases; junction bases not matched to a gene: 17. The CDR3 spans 16 residues. The germline gives CDR1 MDHEN, CDR2 SYDVKM. CDR3 residues: CASSFVGTGEGSGQYF. Written as DNA, the CDR3 is TGTGCCAGCAGTTTTGTCGGCACAGGGGAAGGTTCCGGGCAGTACTTC.

V is TRBV20-1 and J is TRBJ2-3, with TRBD2 as a possible D gene (5 bases). The V and J ends lost 3 bases and 3 bases respectively, with 19 bases between them. In germline, CDR1 is DFQATT, CDR2 SNEGSKA (reference sequence). The CDR3 covers 16 residues. CDR3 region: CSASFRGNKATDTQYF. CDR3 in DNA: TGCAGTGCTAGTTTTCGAGGGAATAAAGCGACAGATACGCAGTATTTT.

This rearrangement joins TRBV18 to TRBJ2-7, with 9 bases matching TRBD2. This CDR3 spans 15 amino acids. V gave up 3 bases and J gave up 4 bases; unmatched junction bases: 7. Germline V lookup: CDR1 KGHSH, CDR2 LQKENI. The CDR3, as DNA: TGTGCCAGCTCACCGGGAGTAGCGGGAGTGTACGAGCAGTACTTC. Amino acids: CASSPGVAGVYEQYF.

This chain links TRBV7-6 with TRBJ2-1, with 10 bases matching TRBD2. This CDR3 is built from 16 residues. J lost 7 bases, V lost 5 bases, and 11 bases had no gene match. Germline V gene data show CDR1 as SGHVS and CDR2 as FNYEAQ. The CDR3 is CASSVGPLAGKNEQFF. Here the CDR3 DNA reads TGTGCCAGCAGCGTGGGCCCACTAGCGGGAAAGAATGAGCAGTTCTTC.

This clonotype was picked up many times. The chain carries TRBV7-2 and TRBJ2-4; D is possibly TRBD1 or TRBD2 (6 bases each). V dropped 3 bases and J dropped 8 bases, with 14 bases sitting between them. Germline V gives CDR1 SGHTA, CDR2 FQGNSA. The CDR3 is 14 amino acids. The CDR3 nucleotides are TGTGCCAGCAGCTTTGTACCGGGGGCGGACATTCAGTACTTC. This codes for CASSFVPGADIQYF.

This clonotype was observed a handful of times. The chain employs TRBV9 and TRBJ2-3, with no clear D. Germline V lookup: CDR1 SGDLS, CDR2 YYNGEE. This CDR3 has 15 amino acids. V lost 0 bases, J lost 2 bases, and 10 bases lay in between. In DNA form, the CDR3 reads TGTGCCAGCAGCGTAGGAGTCCTTGCCACAGATACGCAGTATTTT. Its protein is CASSVGVLATDTQYF.

V is TRBV20-1 and J is TRBJ2-3; unclear D gene. The CDR3 loop spans 11 amino acids. Trimming removed 3 bases from V and 6 bases from J, with 7 bases in between. Germline V gives CDR1 DFQATT, CDR2 SNEGSKA (reference sequence). CDR3: CSASWSDTQYF. As DNA, the CDR3 is TGCAGTGCTAGTTGGTCTGATACGCAGTATTTT.

V and J are TRBV10-3 and TRBJ2-7; D is possibly TRBD1 (5 bases). CDR1 is ENHRY, CDR2 SYGVKD, per germline. Between the trimmed V and J ends, which lost 3 bases and 1 base, there was a span of 16 bases. The CDR3 covers 16 residues. CDR3 nucleotides: TGTGCCATCAGTGATATAGGCAGGGTTGGATCCTACGAGCAGTACTTC. Residues: CAISDIGRVGSYEQYF.

This chain links TRBV20-1 with TRBJ1-6, with a weak D call TRBD1 (5 bases). Germline V lookup: CDR1 DFQATT, CDR2 SNEGSKA (reference sequence). This CDR3 region has 13 residues. The V end was cut by 5 bases, the J end by 5 bases, with 10 bases between. The CDR3 region is CSAGAANNSPLHF. DNA of the CDR3: TGCAGTGCTGGGGCAGCTAATAATTCACCCCTCCACTTT.

The V and J genes are TRBV21-1 and TRBJ2-7; the table assigns TRBD1, which was not confirmed against the DNA. TRBV21-1 is designated a pseudogene. The CDR3 has 13 amino acids. CDR3 sequence reads: CATEKGGSYEQYF. In DNA form, the CDR3 reads TGTGCCACTGAAAAGGGGGGTTCCTACGAGCAGTACTTC.

The genes are TRBV7-2 and TRBJ2-1; perhaps TRBD2 as D (5 bases). There are 13 residues in the CDR3. V lost 1 base and J 9 bases, leaving 10 bases between the germline ends. CDR1 is SGHTA, CDR2 FQGNSA, per germline. The CDR3 DNA sequence: TGTGCCAGCAGCTTAGATTTCGGAGGTGAGCAGTTCTTC. It is translated as CASSLDFGGEQFF.

The genes are TRBV6-2 or TRBV6-3 and TRBJ1-1; TRBD1 matches 7 bases. The germline CDR1 and CDR2 sequences are MNHEY and SVGEGT. CDR3 size: 15 residues. V was pared by 7 bases and J by 3 bases, with 11 bases of the junction left unmatched. The DNA of the CDR3 is TGTGCCAGCATCCAGACTGGGACAGTACACACTGAAGCTTTCTTT. Encoded protein: CASIQTGTVHTEAFF.

V is TRBV27 and J is TRBJ2-7, with 7 bases matching TRBD1. CDR1 is MNHEY, CDR2 SMNVEV, per germline (reference sequence). There are 14 residues in the CDR3. The ends lost 5 bases at V and 4 bases at J; junction bases unmatched: 8. The CDR3 spells CASSRTGAKYEQYF. The CDR3 DNA sequence: TGTGCCAGCAGTCGAACAGGGGCGAAATACGAGCAGTACTTC.

This chain uses TRBV20-1 with TRBJ2-1; 7 bases fit TRBD2. After removal of 6 bases from V and 8 bases from J, the junction contained 13 bases not matched to a gene. Germline V gene sequence: CDR1 DFQATT, CDR2 SNEGSKA (reference sequence). The CDR3 is 14 residues long. CDR3 amino acids: CSAVPRGWSDEQFF. The DNA of the CDR3 is TGCAGTGCCGTCCCGCGGGGGTGGAGTGATGAGCAGTTCTTC.

The CDR3 loop is CSAPYLAGVTDTQYF. CDR3 nucleotide sequence: TGCAGTGCCCCTTATTTAGCGGGTGTCACAGATACGCAGTATTTT. The genes are TRBV20-1 and TRBJ2-3, with 7 bases matching TRBD2. CDR3 length: 15 residues. V gave up 6 bases and J gave up 2 bases; unmatched junction bases: 11. Germline V CDR1 and CDR2: DFQATT, SNEGSKA (reference sequence).

V usage is TRBV5-4 and J usage is TRBJ2-3; D uncertain. Trimming cost V 2 bases and J 9 bases, with 10 bases left between them. In germline, CDR1 is SGHNT, CDR2 YYREEE (reference sequence). The CDR3 extends over 12 amino acids. This CDR3 is CASSLVGPTQYF. CDR3 in DNA: TGTGCCAGCAGCTTAGTAGGGCCGACGCAGTATTTT.

The chain employs TRBV4-1 and TRBJ2-5, with D perhaps matching TRBD1 (6 bases). V was shortened by 3 bases and J by 1 base, with 12 bases between the two germline ends. The CDR3 has 15 amino acids. Looked up from germline, CDR1 is MGHRA and CDR2 is YSYEKL. DNA of the CDR3: TGCGCCAGCAGCCAGGCCGACAGGTCCCAAGAGACCCAGTACTTC. This encodes CASSQADRSQETQYF.

This clonotype was seen more than once but under ten times. The chain couples TRBV3-1 to TRBJ2-5, with D maybe TRBD2 (6 bases). This CDR3 region has 14 residues. The germline V and J ends were trimmed by 4 bases and 6 bases, with 15 bases remaining between them. CDR1 and CDR2 from the germline V gene are LGHDT and YNNKEL (reference sequence). CDR3: CASSLYGSRQTQYF. The CDR3 region has the DNA TGTGCCAGCAGCCTCTACGGGAGTCGGCAGACCCAGTACTTC.

There are many counts of this clonotype. The J gene is TRBJ2-6, the V gene TRBV29-1; D gene unclear. Germline CDR1 reads SQVTM; CDR2 reads ANQGSEA. V gave up 0 bases and J gave up 1 base, with 4 bases separating them. The CDR3 is 14 residues long. CDR3 loop: CSVEDLSGANVLTF. The CDR3 nucleotides read TGCAGCGTTGAAGACTTATCTGGGGCCAACGTCCTGACTTTC.

The J gene is TRBJ1-1, the V gene TRBV12-3 or TRBV12-4; tentatively, D is TRBD1 (5 bases). This CDR3 spans 14 amino acids. Trimming pared 3 bases from V and 4 bases from J, leaving 12 bases between. The CDR3 nucleotides read TGTGCCAGCAGTTTGGGGGGGGTCGGCACTGAAGCTTTCTTT. Amino acid sequence: CASSLGGVGTEAFF.

The chain joins TRBV5-1 to TRBJ2-3; 9 bases agree with TRBD2. The CDR3 contains 17 residues. Losses at the gene ends were 3 bases for V and 2 bases for J; bases not matched to a gene: 10. Germline V gene data show CDR1 as SGHRS and CDR2 as YFSETQ. The CDR3 nucleotides read TGCGCCAGCAGCTCACAGATAGCGGGAGTATTCACAGATACGCAGTATTTT. Protein sequence: CASSSQIAGVFTDTQYF.

The gene calls are TRBV7-9 and TRBJ2-1; 16 bases match TRBD2. Germline CDR1 is SEHNR and CDR2 is FQNEAQ (reference sequence). V was pared by 4 bases and J by 5 bases, with 5 bases of the junction left unmatched. The CDR3 loop spans 17 amino acids. CDR3 coding DNA: TGTGCCAGCAGCTACGGGACTAGCGGGAGGGGACACAATGAGCAGTTCTTC. Its protein is CASSYGTSGRGHNEQFF.

This clonotype was found a few times. The gene calls are TRBV20-1 and TRBJ1-2; D is unclear. Per germline, CDR1 DFQATT and CDR2 SNEGSKA (reference sequence). Deletions cut 2 bases from V and 5 bases from J, with 12 bases between. The CDR3 has 13 amino acids. This CDR3 is CSARPGGSYGYTF. The DNA of the CDR3 is TGCAGTGCTAGACCTGGTGGGTCTTATGGCTACACCTTC.